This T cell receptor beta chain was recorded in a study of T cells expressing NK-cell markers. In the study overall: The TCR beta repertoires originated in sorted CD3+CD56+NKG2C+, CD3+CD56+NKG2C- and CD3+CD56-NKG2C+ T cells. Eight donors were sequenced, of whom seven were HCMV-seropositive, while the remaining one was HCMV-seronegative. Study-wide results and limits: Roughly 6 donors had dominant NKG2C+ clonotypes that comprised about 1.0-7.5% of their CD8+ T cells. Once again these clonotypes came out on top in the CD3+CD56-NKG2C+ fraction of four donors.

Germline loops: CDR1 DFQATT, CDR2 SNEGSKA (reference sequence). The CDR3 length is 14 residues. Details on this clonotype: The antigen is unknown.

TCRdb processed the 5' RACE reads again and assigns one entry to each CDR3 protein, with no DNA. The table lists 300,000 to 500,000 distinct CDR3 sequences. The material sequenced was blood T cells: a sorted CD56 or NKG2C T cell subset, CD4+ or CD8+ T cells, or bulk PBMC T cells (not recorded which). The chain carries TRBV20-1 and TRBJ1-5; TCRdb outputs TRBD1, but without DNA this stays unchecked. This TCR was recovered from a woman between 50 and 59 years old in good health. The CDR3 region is CSAPIGQGNQPQHF.